This TCR beta chain is from a study of blood T cell repertoires in COVID-19. This table comes from immunoSEQ multiplex PCR, and its TCRdb copy is limited to in-frame clones, with some not included. The sample includes 80,000 or so clones, roughly 87% of them seen just once. The CDR3 has 13 amino acids. The V end lost 4 bases, the J end lost 1 base, and 8 bases lay between the germline ends. Germline V CDR1 and CDR2: SGHRS, YFSETQ. The TCR comes from a man older than 75 with acute or convalescent COVID-19. The chain links TRBV5-1 to TRBJ2-5, with D hard to call. What was sequenced was peripheral blood. The CDR3 DNA sequence: TGCGCCAGCAGCCCATCAGTCCAAGAGACCCAGTACTTC. Amino acid sequence: CASSPSVQETQYF.